The T cell receptor beta chain under discussion was sequenced for a study of T cell responses to AZD1222 COVID-19 vaccine. Assay used: immunoSEQ multiplex PCR; TCRdb lists only in-frame clones, some missing. The sample consists of 110,000 or so clones, about 91% of them appearing once. Study findings and constraints: Spike-wide vaccine-associated CD4 TCRs dominated at 160-218 and 743-854. Clonal diversity was possibly underestimated, and white British individuals and females predominated among donors.

The germline V gene has CDR1 MNHEY and CDR2 SVGEGT. The CDR3 consists of 15 residues. Between the trimmed V and J ends, which lost 6 bases and 2 bases, there was a span of 17 bases. As regards this clone: Its antigen is still unknown.

The material was peripheral blood, obtained 28 days after the second AZD1222 dose. This chain links TRBV6-2 or TRBV6-3 with TRBJ2-7; D may be TRBD1 (5 bases). The receptor's source is an adult who received the AZD1222 COVID-19 vaccine. CDR3 protein: CASSPGADKAYEQYF. The DNA of the CDR3 is TGTGCCAGCAGCCCGGGCGCGGACAAAGCCTACGAGCAGTACTTC.